This note documents a single TCR beta chain sequence. The CDR3 extends over 14 amino acids. CDR1 and CDR2 from the germline V gene are ENHRY and SYGVKD. V was pared by 8 bases and J by 3 bases, with 5 bases of the junction left unmatched. Membership in each cohort depended on participant-reported clinical history. This entry belongs to a study of blood T cell repertoires in COVID-19. Only in-frame clones appear in the TCRdb table, and some are missing; sequencing was by immunoSEQ multiplex PCR. In the table there are roughly 280,000 clones, 85% to 90% of which are singletons. Sequencing was done on a sample of PBMCs or T cells enriched from blood (not recorded which). The sequence was obtained from a woman under 40 with acute COVID-19. V usage is TRBV10-3 and J usage is TRBJ2-2; 8 bases match TRBD1. The CDR3 coding sequence is TGTGCCATCGGGACAGGTGGCTACACCGGGGAGCTGTTTTTT. It is translated as CAIGTGGYTGELFF.